A selection of T cell receptor beta chains follows, all from one sample in a study of response to subunit inactivated influenza vaccine. TCRdb fed the RT-PCR reads into MiXCR, producing one record per CDR3 protein. In the table there are roughly 650,000 distinct CDR3 sequences, 14% of which are singletons. Sequenced material: PBMCs from blood, taken roughly 15 days before vaccination. These receptors all come from a man aged 50-59 years who received an inactivated influenza vaccine. The CDR3 runs from the conserved cysteine through the conserved F or W. The D gene is left open where the match is weak. Not all rows give a size; the values are once, few, many and, for expanded clones, a class.

TRBJ2-1,NA,NA,TRBV2,CASSNIGNEQFF,TGTGCCAGCAGCAACATAGGGAATGAGCAGTTCTTC
TRBJ2-5,NA,NA,TRBV12-3/TRBV12-4,CASSPWGPSQETQYF,TGTGCCAGCAGCCCCTGGGGGCCCTCACAAGAGACCCAGTACTTC
TRBJ1-1,many,TRBD1,TRBV24-1,CAAPGQSSTEAFF,TGTGCCGCCCCGGGACAGTCTTCCACTGAAGCTTTCTTT
TRBJ2-1,few,NA,TRBV5-1,CASKWGFSYNEQFF,TGCGCCAGCAAGTGGGGCTTCTCCTACAATGAGCAGTTCTTC
TRBJ2-6,many,NA,TRBV7-2,CASSRMSGANVLTF,TGTGCCAGCAGCCGTATGAGTGGGGCCAACGTCCTGACTTTC
TRBJ1-1,NA,NA,TRBV4-3,CASSQEWGVNTEAFF,TGCGCCAGCAGCCAGGAGTGGGGGGTCAACACTGAAGCTTTCTTT
TRBJ2-1,NA,TRBD2,TRBV29-1,CSVDGTSGVLISYNEQFF,TGCAGCGTTGACGGGACTAGCGGAGTACTCATATCCTACAATGAGCAGTTCTTC
TRBJ2-1,few,NA,TRBV7-3,CASSTGDEQFF,TGTGCCAGCAGTACCGGGGATGAGCAGTTCTTC
TRBJ2-3,NA,TRBD2,TRBV24-1,CATSDFTRENTDTQYF,TGTGCCACCAGTGATTTTACGCGGGAGAACACAGATACGCAGTATTTT
TRBJ2-1,NA,TRBD2,TRBV3-1,CASSQEGLAGVNEQFF,TGTGCCAGCAGCCAAGAGGGACTAGCGGGAGTCAATGAGCAGTTCTTC
TRBJ2-6,few,NA,TRBV11-2,CASTLSGAGSYSGANVLTF,TGTGCCAGCACCCTTAGTGGGGCAGGGTCATACTCTGGGGCCAACGTCCTGACTTTC
TRBJ2-7,NA,NA,TRBV7-2,CASSLYVGVIYEQYF,TGTGCCAGCAGCTTATATGTGGGAGTTATCTACGAGCAGTACTTC
TRBJ1-6,few,TRBD1,TRBV5-1,CASSLAQGENSPLHF,TGCGCCAGCAGCTTGGCACAGGGGGAAAATTCACCCCTCCACTTT
TRBJ2-6,NA,NA,TRBV6-1,CASSLVAGSSGANVLTF,TGTGCCAGCAGTCTGGTCGCAGGGAGCTCTGGGGCCAACGTCCTGACTTTC
TRBJ1-2,NA,TRBD1,TRBV6-6,CASSLRQGNGYTF,TGTGCCAGCAGCCTTAGACAGGGCAATGGCTACACCTTC
TRBJ2-4,NA,TRBD2,TRBV29-1,CSARGAGGTNIQYF,TGCAGCGCCCGGGGAGCGGGGGGCACCAACATTCAGTACTTC
TRBJ2-3,NA,NA,TRBV27,CASSFRERDTQYF,TGTGCCAGCAGTTTTCGGGAGAGGGATACGCAGTATTTT
TRBJ2-3,few,TRBD2,TRBV5-1,CASSLPGLAAGDTQYF,TGCGCCAGCAGCTTGCCGGGACTAGCTGCAGGGGATACGCAGTATTTT
TRBJ2-2,few,TRBD1,TRBV20-1,CSVPRFRQGRGELFF,TGCAGTGTTCCCCGCTTTAGACAGGGTCGGGGGGAGCTGTTTTTT
TRBJ2-2,NA,TRBD2,TRBV5-6,CASSLSWTSGITGELFF,TGTGCCAGCAGCTTGAGTTGGACTAGCGGGATTACCGGGGAGCTGTTTTTT
TRBJ2-1,many,TRBD2,TRBV7-2,CASSLAGGAGVSENNEQFF,TGTGCCAGCAGCTTAGCAGGGGGAGCGGGAGTTTCAGAAAACAATGAGCAGTTCTTC
TRBJ2-2,few,NA,TRBV11-2,CASSLGSAVGGELFF,TGTGCCAGCAGCTTGGGCTCGGCTGTTGGCGGGGAGCTGTTTTTT
TRBJ2-5,many,TRBD2,TRBV12-3/TRBV12-4,CASSPPSGGKETQYF,TGTGCCAGCAGTCCGCCTAGCGGGGGGAAAGAGACCCAGTACTTC
TRBJ2-3,few,TRBD1,TRBV7-2,CASSQEQGTDTQYF,TGTGCCAGCAGCCAAGAACAGGGGACAGATACGCAGTATTTT
TRBJ2-7,NA,TRBD2,TRBV20-1,CSARNLAGNYEQYF,TGCAGTGCTAGAAATTTAGCGGGAAACTACGAGCAGTACTTC
TRBJ2-2,few,NA,TRBV7-8,CASSPRDYTGELFF,TGTGCCAGCAGCCCCCGTGACTACACCGGGGAGCTGTTTTTT
TRBJ2-6,NA,TRBD2,TRBV3-1,CASSSGVGTSAYRSGANVLTF,TGTGCCAGCAGTTCAGGAGTTGGGACTAGCGCGTACCGCTCTGGGGCCAACGTCCTGACTTTC
TRBJ1-1,few,NA,TRBV29-1,CSAGMAGPNTEAFF,TGCAGCGCCGGAATGGCAGGTCCGAACACTGAAGCTTTCTTT
TRBJ2-3,NA,TRBD2,TRBV7-6,CASSFSIAGWPDTQYF,TGCGCCAGCAGCTTTAGCATAGCGGGATGGCCAGATACGCAGTATTTT
TRBJ2-7,many,TRBD1,TRBV12-3/TRBV12-4,CASSTTGEDYEQYF,TGTGCCAGCAGTACTACAGGGGAAGACTACGAGCAGTACTTC
TRBJ2-7,NA,NA,TRBV6-5,CASSYSNIGASYEQYF,TGTGCCAGCAGTTACTCGAATATCGGCGCTTCCTACGAGCAGTACTTC
TRBJ2-3,NA,TRBD2,TRBV7-9,CASSPPGLAGVTDTQYF,TGTGCCAGCAGCCCCCCGGGACTAGCGGGAGTCACAGATACGCAGTATTTT
TRBJ2-6,NA,NA,TRBV18,CASSTVGVWEFSGANVLTF,TGTGCCAGCTCAACCGTTGGGGTATGGGAATTCTCTGGGGCCAACGTCCTGACTTTC
TRBJ2-3,NA,TRBD2,TRBV20-1,CSARLAGGPGTQYF,TGCAGTGCTAGATTAGCGGGGGGGCCCGGTACGCAGTATTTT
TRBJ2-1,many,TRBD2,TRBV2,CASSDPLLAGGQNEQFF,TGTGCCAGCAGTGATCCGTTACTAGCGGGAGGGCAAAATGAGCAGTTCTTC
TRBJ2-7,few,TRBD2,TRBV6-5,CASSYGGDPAYEQYF,TGTGCCAGCAGTTACGGGGGGGACCCCGCCTACGAGCAGTACTTC
TRBJ2-3,few,TRBD2,TRBV6-1,CASSESGGSTYTDTQYF,TGTGCCAGCAGTGAATCGGGGGGTTCTACATACACAGATACGCAGTATTTT
TRBJ1-6,NA,TRBD1,TRBV11-2,CASSSFRDSYPNSPLHF,TGTGCCAGCAGCTCCTTCCGGGACAGTTATCCGAATTCACCCCTCCACTTT
TRBJ2-5,few,TRBD1,TRBV29-1,CSVSGTGFVETQYF,TGCAGCGTCTCCGGGACAGGGTTCGTAGAGACCCAGTACTTC
TRBJ2-3,NA,NA,TRBV4-2,CASSQGVGSSDTQYF,TGTGCCAGCAGCCAAGGGGTGGGGAGCTCAGATACGCAGTATTTT
TRBJ2-5,NA,NA,TRBV5-1,CASRVRYRSDVQETQYF,TGCGCCAGCCGGGTCCGTTATCGATCAGACGTTCAAGAGACCCAGTACTTC
TRBJ1-6,NA,NA,TRBV7-2,CASSLAQGLVSPLHF,TGTGCCAGCAGCTTAGCGCAGGGGCTGGTTTCACCCCTCCACTTT
TRBJ2-5,few,TRBD1,TRBV10-3,CAIRGQGATETQYF,TGTGCCATCAGGGGACAGGGGGCCACAGAGACCCAGTACTTC
TRBJ1-1,NA,NA,TRBV10-3,CAISELRRQATLNTEAFF,TGTGCCATCAGTGAGCTTAGAAGACAGGCAACATTGAACACTGAAGCTTTCTTT
TRBJ2-2,NA,TRBD2,TRBV7-6,CASSLAVGPSGSPGELFF,TGTGCCAGCAGCTTAGCGGTTGGCCCTAGCGGGAGTCCCGGGGAGCTGTTTTTT
TRBJ2-5,few,TRBD2,TRBV28,CASRTLAGGVETQYF,TGTGCCAGCCGTACTCTAGCGGGGGGTGTTGAGACCCAGTACTTC
TRBJ2-1,few,NA,TRBV19,CASSIGGQRSYNEQFF,TGTGCCAGTAGTATAGGAGGGCAGCGCTCCTACAATGAGCAGTTCTTC
TRBJ2-7,few,TRBD2,TRBV18,CASSPPAGSGEQYF,TGTGCCAGCTCACCCCCAGCGGGATCAGGCGAGCAGTACTTC
TRBJ2-5,few,NA,TRBV12-3/TRBV12-4,CASSFGETTGDQETQYF,TGTGCCAGCAGTTTTGGGGAGACGACAGGTGATCAAGAGACCCAGTACTTC
TRBJ1-1,NA,NA,TRBV19,CASRQAGNTEAFF,TGTGCCAGTCGACAAGCCGGGAACACTGAAGCTTTCTTT
TRBJ2-1,NA,NA,TRBV7-8,CASSLTAAHSYNEQFF,TGTGCCAGCAGCTTAACAGCGGCTCACTCCTACAATGAGCAGTTCTTC
TRBJ2-3,few,NA,TRBV2,CAGGGHSTDTQYF,TGTGCCGGAGGGGGACATAGCACAGATACGCAGTATTTT
TRBJ1-2,few,NA,TRBV7-8,CASSLSGGVGYTF,TGTGCCAGCAGCTTATCCGGGGGTGTTGGCTACACCTTC
TRBJ2-1,NA,NA,TRBV10-3,CAISGGSRSNNEQFF,TGTGCCATCAGTGGGGGGTCGAGGTCCAACAATGAGCAGTTCTTC
TRBJ2-7,few,NA,TRBV5-6,CASSSSGISYEQYF,TGTGCCAGCAGCTCATCAGGTATCTCCTACGAGCAGTACTTC
TRBJ2-1,NA,TRBD2,TRBV25-1,CASSAGSGGRGQFF,TGTGCCAGCAGTGCTGGTAGCGGGGGACGGGGGCAGTTCTTC
TRBJ2-5,NA,NA,TRBV4-2,CASSQERVVQETQYF,TGTGCCAGCAGCCAAGAAAGAGTGGTACAAGAGACCCAGTACTTC
TRBJ1-2,few,TRBD1,TRBV5-1,CASSLVTGYGYTF,TGCGCCAGCAGCTTGGTGACAGGGTATGGCTACACCTTC